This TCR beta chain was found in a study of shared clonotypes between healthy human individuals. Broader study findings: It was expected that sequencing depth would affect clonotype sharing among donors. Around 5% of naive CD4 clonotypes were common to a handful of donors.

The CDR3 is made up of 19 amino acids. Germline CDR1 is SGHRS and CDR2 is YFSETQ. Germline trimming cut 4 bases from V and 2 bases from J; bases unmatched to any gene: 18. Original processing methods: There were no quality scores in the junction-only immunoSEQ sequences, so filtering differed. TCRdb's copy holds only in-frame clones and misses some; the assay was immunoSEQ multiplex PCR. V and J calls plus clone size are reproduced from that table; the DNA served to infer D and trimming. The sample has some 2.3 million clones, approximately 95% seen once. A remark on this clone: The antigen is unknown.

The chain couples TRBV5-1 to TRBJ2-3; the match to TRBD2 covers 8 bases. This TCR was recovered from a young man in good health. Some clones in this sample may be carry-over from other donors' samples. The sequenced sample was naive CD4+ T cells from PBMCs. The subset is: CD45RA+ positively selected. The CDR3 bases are TGCGCCAGCAGCCTCGGAGGTAGCGGGGCATTAACCTACACAGATACGCAGTATTTT. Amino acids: CASSLGGSGALTYTDTQYF.